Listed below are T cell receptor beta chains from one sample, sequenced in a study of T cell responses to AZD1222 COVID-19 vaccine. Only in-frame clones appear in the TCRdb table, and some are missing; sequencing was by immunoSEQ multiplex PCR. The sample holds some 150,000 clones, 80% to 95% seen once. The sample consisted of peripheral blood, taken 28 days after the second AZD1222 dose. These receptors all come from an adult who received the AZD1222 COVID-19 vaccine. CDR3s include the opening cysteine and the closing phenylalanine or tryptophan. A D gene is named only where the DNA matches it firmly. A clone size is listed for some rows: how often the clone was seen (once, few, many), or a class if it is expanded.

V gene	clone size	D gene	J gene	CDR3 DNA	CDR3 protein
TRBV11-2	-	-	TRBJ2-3	TGTGCCAGCAGCTTGGAGGGGGCCCTCACAGATACGCAGTATTTT	CASSLEGALTDTQYF
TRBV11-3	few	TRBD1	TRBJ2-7	TGTGCCAGCAGCGGGGGACAGCCCTACGAGCAGTACTTC	CASSGGQPYEQYF
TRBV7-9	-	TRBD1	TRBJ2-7	TGTGCCAGCAGCTCTAGACAGGGACCGACCGACGAGCAGTACTTC	CASSSRQGPTDEQYF
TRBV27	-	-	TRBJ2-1	TGTGCCAGCAGTACCCAGGGTGACCCCTACAATGAGCAGTTCTTC	CASSTQGDPYNEQFF
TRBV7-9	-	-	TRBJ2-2	TGTGCCAGCAGCTTTAAGACCACGAACACCGGGGAGCTGTTTTTT	CASSFKTTNTGELFF
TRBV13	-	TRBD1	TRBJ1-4	TGTGCCAGCAGTTACGGACAGGCAACTAATGAAAAACTGTTTTTT	CASSYGQATNEKLFF
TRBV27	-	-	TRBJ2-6	TGTGCCAGCAGTCGCTCAATACCTGGGGCCAACGTCCTGACTTTC	CASSRSIPGANVLTF
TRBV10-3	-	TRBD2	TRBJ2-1	TGTGCCATCAGTGTCGGACTAGCGGGAGGGTACAATGAGCAGTTCTTC	CAISVGLAGGYNEQFF
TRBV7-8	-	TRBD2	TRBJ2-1	TGTGCCAGCAGCTTAGAGGCTAGCGGGAGGGGTTTCTTC	CASSLEASGRGFF
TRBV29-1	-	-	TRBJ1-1	TGCAGCGTAGACGGGTACACTGAAGCTTTCTTT	CSVDGYTEAFF
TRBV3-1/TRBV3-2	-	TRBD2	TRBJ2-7	TGTGCCAGCAGCCAAACGACCGGGACTAGCGGCTACGAGCAGTACTTC	CASSQTTGTSGYEQYF
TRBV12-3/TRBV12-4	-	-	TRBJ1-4	TGTGCCAGCAGAAAACGGGTCGAAAAACTGTTTTTT	CASRKRVEKLFF
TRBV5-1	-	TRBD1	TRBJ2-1	TGCGCCAGCAGCTTGAGGGGGACAGGGGACGGTGAGCAGTTCTTC	CASSLRGTGDGEQFF
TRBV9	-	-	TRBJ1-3	TGTGCCAGTAATAACAGTCCCACCTCTGGAAACACCATATATTTT	CASNNSPTSGNTIYF
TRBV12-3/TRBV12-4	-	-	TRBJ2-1	TGTGCCAGCAGCCCAGACAATGAGCAGTTCTTC	CASSPDNEQFF
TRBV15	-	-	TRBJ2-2	TGTGCCACTTCGGGACGCAACACCGGGGAGCTGTTTTTT	CATSGRNTGELFF
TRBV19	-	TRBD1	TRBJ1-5	TGTGCCAGTGGACTAGAGGACAGGGCCAATCAGCCCCAGCATTTT	CASGLEDRANQPQHF
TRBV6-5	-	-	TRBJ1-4	TGTGCCAGCAGTTGGGGTTATAATGAAAAACTGTTTTTT	CASSWGYNEKLFF
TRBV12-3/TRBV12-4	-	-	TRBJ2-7	TGTGCCAGCAGTTCAAACTACGAGCAGTACTTC	CASSSNYEQYF
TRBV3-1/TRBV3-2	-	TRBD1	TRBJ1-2	TGTGCCAGCAGCCTGGGGACAGGGGGTTCCTATGGCTACACCTTC	CASSLGTGGSYGYTF
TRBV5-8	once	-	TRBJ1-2	TGTGCCAGCAGCCCTCCCGGGAGAAACTATGGCTACACCTTC	CASSPPGRNYGYTF
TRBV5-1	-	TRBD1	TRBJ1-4	TGCGCCAGCAGCTGGAACCTGGACAGGGATGAAAAACTGTTTTTT	CASSWNLDRDEKLFF
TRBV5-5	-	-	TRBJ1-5	TGTGCCAGCAGCTTGCGAGGGAGCGAACAGCCCCAGCATTTT	CASSLRGSEQPQHF
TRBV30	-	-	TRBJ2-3	TGTGCCTGGAGTGTAGCCTTATCAAGCACAGATACGCAGTATTTT	CAWSVALSSTDTQYF
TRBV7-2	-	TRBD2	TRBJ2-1	TGTGCCAGCAGCTTAGCGCTCCGGGTTGCGGGAGGGCTCTACAATGAGCAGTTCTTC	CASSLALRVAGGLYNEQFF
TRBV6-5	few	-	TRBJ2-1	TGTGCCAGCAGCATATCGAGGAATGAGCAGTTCTTC	CASSISRNEQFF
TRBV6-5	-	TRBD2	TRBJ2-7	TGTGCCAGCGGGACTAGCGGGAGGGGCTACGAGCAGTACTTC	CASGTSGRGYEQYF
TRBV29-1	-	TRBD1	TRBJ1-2	TGCAGCTTGGGACAGGGGGGTCGTGGCTACACCTTC	CSLGQGGRGYTF
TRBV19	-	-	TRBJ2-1	TGTGCCAGTAGCAGACGTACCGGGACTTCCCTCAATGAGCAGTTCTTC	CASSRRTGTSLNEQFF
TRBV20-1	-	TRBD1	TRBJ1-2	TGCAGTGCATGGACAGGGTATGGCTACACCTTC	CSAWTGYGYTF
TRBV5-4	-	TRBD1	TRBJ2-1	TGTGCCAGCAGCCCCAGTATAGGGGGACAGGAGTTTAAGCAGTTCTTC	CASSPSIGGQEFKQFF
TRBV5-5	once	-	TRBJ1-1	TGTGCCAGCAGCAGGACAGACATGAACACTGAAGCTTTCTTT	CASSRTDMNTEAFF
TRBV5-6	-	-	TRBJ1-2	TGTGCCAGCAGCTTGGCCCACAACCGTCTGGTCGTCAACTATGGCTACACCTTC	CASSLAHNRLVVNYGYTF
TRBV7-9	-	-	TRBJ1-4	TGTGCCAGCAGCTTAGGGGCCCATGAAAAACTGTTTTTT	CASSLGAHEKLFF
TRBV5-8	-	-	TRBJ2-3	TGTGCCAGCAGCTTGAGCCGGGACTCCAAATTCACAGATACGCAGTATTTT	CASSLSRDSKFTDTQYF
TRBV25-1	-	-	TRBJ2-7	TGTGCCAGCAGTACAGGGAGCTCCTACGAGCAGTACTTC	CASSTGSSYEQYF
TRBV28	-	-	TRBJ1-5	TGTGCCAGCAGTTCAATACAGCCCCAGCATTTT	CASSSIQPQHF
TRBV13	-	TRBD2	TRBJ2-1	TGTGCCAGCAGCCCAGGACTAGCGGGGTACAATGAGCAGTTCTTC	CASSPGLAGYNEQFF
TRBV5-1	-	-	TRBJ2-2	TGCGCCAGCAGCTTCAGTAGCGGGAACACCGGGGAGCTGTTTTTT	CASSFSSGNTGELFF
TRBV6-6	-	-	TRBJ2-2	TGTGCCAGCAGGAACAGTCTCATCGGGGAGCTGTTTTTT	CASRNSLIGELFF
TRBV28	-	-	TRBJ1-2	TGTGCCAGCAGTTTAGTCGGCAGATCGAACTATGGCTACACCTTC	CASSLVGRSNYGYTF
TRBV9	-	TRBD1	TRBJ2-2	TGTGCCAGCAGCGTAGCTTCGAACCAGGGGGCGACCGGGGAGCTGTTTTTT	CASSVASNQGATGELFF
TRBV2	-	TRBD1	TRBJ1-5	TGTGCCAGCAGTCTACAGGGGATGAATCAGCCCCAGCATTTT	CASSLQGMNQPQHF
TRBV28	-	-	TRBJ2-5	TGTGCCAGCAGTTTGCAGGAAGAGACCCAGTACTTC	CASSLQEETQYF
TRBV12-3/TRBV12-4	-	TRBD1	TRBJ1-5	TGTGCCAGCAGTCAGGGGGCCAACCAGCCCCAGCATTTT	CASSQGANQPQHF
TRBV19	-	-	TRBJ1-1	TGTGCCAGTAGTCCCCCCCTCAGGGGAAGCACTGAAGCTTTCTTT	CASSPPLRGSTEAFF
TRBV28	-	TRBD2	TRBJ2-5	TGTGCCAGCAGTTCCTCAGCGGGAGAGGGTTGGGAGACCCAGTACTTC	CASSSSAGEGWETQYF
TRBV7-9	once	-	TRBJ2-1	TGTGCCAGCAGCTCCCAGGGGAGGGATGAGCAGTTCTTC	CASSSQGRDEQFF
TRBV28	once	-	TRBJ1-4	TGTGCCAGCAGTTTCACCGGGGGTGGAGAAAAACTGTTTTTT	CASSFTGGGEKLFF
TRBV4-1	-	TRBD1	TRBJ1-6	TGCGCCAGCAGCCCCGTCCCCTTCGGGACAGCTTATAATTCACCCCTCCACTTT	CASSPVPFGTAYNSPLHF
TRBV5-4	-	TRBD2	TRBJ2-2	TGTGCCAGCAGCTTGGATGCGGGAGGGCCTGTCGGGGAGCTGTTTTTT	CASSLDAGGPVGELFF
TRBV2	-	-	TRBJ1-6	TGTGCCAGCTCAGGTGCCCGGGGATCACCCCTCCACTTT	CASSGARGSPLHF
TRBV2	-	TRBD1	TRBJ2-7	TGTGCCAGCCATACCTCCGGGACAGGGCCCCTCGAGCAGTACTTC	CASHTSGTGPLEQYF
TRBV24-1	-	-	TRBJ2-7	TGTGCCACCAGTGATTCACAGGGACATATGTACGAGCAGTACTTC	CATSDSQGHMYEQYF
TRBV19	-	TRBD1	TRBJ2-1	TGTGCCAGTAGTAAAGGAGCGGGACAGGGCGGCCCTGAGCAGTTCTTC	CASSKGAGQGGPEQFF
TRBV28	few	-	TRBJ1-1	TGTGCCAGCAGTTTAGTCGGGCTGGGGGGAAACACTGAAGCTTTCTTT	CASSLVGLGGNTEAFF
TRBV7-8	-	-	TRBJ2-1	TGTGCCAGCAGCTCGTACGGGTTCAACAATGAGCAGTTCTTC	CASSSYGFNNEQFF
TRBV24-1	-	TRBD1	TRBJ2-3	TGTGCCACCAGTGATTGGCCGGGACAGGGAGCAGATACGCAGTATTTT	CATSDWPGQGADTQYF
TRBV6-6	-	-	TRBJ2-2	TGTGCCAGCAGTTACGGGCCCGGGGAGCTGTTTTTT	CASSYGPGELFF
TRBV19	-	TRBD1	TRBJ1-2	TGTGCCAGTAGTATCCCCCCGGACAGGGGTGACTATGGCTACACCTTC	CASSIPPDRGDYGYTF